This T cell receptor (beta chain) was captured by sequencing in a study of response to subunit inactivated influenza vaccine. Overall study results and limits: Authors suggested each seasonal influenza vaccination recruits few new T cells.

The V and J ends lost 4 bases and 3 bases, in that order; junction bases with no gene match: 7. This CDR3 contains 15 residues. Germline lookup yields CDR1 SQVTM and CDR2 ANQGSEA. TCRdb re-analysed the RT-PCR reads in MiXCR, keeping a single row per CDR3 protein. The sample includes 530,000 or so distinct CDR3 sequences, approximately 12% of them seen just once. This clonotype turned up a few times. The antigen remains undetermined. The sequence was obtained from a middle-aged man who received an inactivated influenza vaccine. The sequencing here drew on PBMCs from blood, taken on the day of vaccination. The rearrangement uses TRBV29-1 and TRBJ2-1; TRBD2 agrees at 9 bases. DNA of the CDR3: TGCAGCGTTGTTGGGGCTAGCGGGAACTACAATGAGCAGTTCTTC. Translation: CSVVGASGNYNEQFF.